Shown below are 29 T cell receptor beta chains from a single sample sequenced in a study of T cells in Graves' hyperthyroidism and ophthalmopathy. TCR beta CDR3 regions were amplified from RNA. First-round RT-PCR targeting the TCR CDR3 was performed with the HTBI primer set. TCRdb re-called the multiplex PCR reads through MiXCR, storing one row per CDR3 protein. The sample includes some 690,000 distinct CDR3 sequences, approximately 15% of them seen just once. What was sequenced was blood. Receptors were obtained from a middle-aged man with Graves' hyperthyroidism.

This clonotype was seen a handful of times. V usage is TRBV28 and J usage is TRBJ2-1, with 11 bases fitting TRBD2. Germline V lookup: CDR1 MDHEN, CDR2 SYDVKM. Trimming took 6 bases from V and 0 from J; bases not matched to a gene: 4. This CDR3 region has 16 residues. This CDR3 reads CASSTSGSGSYNEQFF. The CDR3 region has the DNA TGTGCCAGCAGCACTAGCGGGAGCGGCTCCTACAATGAGCAGTTCTTC.

This clonotype was seen repeatedly, ten times or more. This rearrangement joins TRBV19 to TRBJ2-3; 10 bases agree with TRBD1. Looked up from germline, CDR1 is LNHDA and CDR2 is SQIVND (reference sequence). V was pared by 3 bases and J by 4 bases, with 7 bases of the junction left unmatched. The CDR3 contains 16 residues. CDR3 coding DNA: TGTGCCAGTAGTATGCCCGGGACAGGGGATGCAGATACGCAGTATTTT. Translating gives CASSMPGTGDADTQYF.

This clonotype was seen at least ten times. The chain recombines TRBV6-1 with TRBJ1-5; 7 bases agree with TRBD1. The V segment lost 5 bases and the J segment 6 bases; nucleotides outside the gene matches: 4. The V gene's germline CDR1 is MNHNS and CDR2 SASEGT. The CDR3 is 13 amino acids. CDR3 DNA: TGTGCCAGCAGTTTCGACAGGGCTCAGCCCCAGCATTTT. Its protein product is CASSFDRAQPQHF.

This clonotype has at least ten counts. V usage is TRBV7-9 and J usage is TRBJ2-1, with TRBD1 matching 8 bases. The V and J ends lost 3 bases and 8 bases, in that order; junction bases with no gene match: 12. Germline V gene data show CDR1 as SEHNR and CDR2 as FQNEAQ (reference sequence). The CDR3 totals 16 residues. Here the CDR3 DNA reads TGTGCCAGCAGCTTTGCCAGGACAGGGTTTCGGGATGAGCAGTTCTTC. The encoded protein is CASSFARTGFRDEQFF.

The chain links TRBV6-6 to TRBJ1-1; D uncertain. This CDR3 has 13 amino acids. Germline lookup yields CDR1 MNHNY and CDR2 SVGAGI (reference sequence). Trimming shortened V by 2 bases and J by 4 bases, and 8 bases separated the two germline ends. DNA for the CDR3: TGTGCCAGCAGTTACGGGTCGGGCACTGAAGCTTTCTTT. Translating gives CASSYGSGTEAFF.

This clonotype was observed many times. This chain uses TRBV28 with TRBJ2-3, with 14 bases identical to TRBD2. Germline V gene data show CDR1 as MDHEN and CDR2 as SYDVKM. The CDR3 consists of 18 residues. After removal of 4 bases from V and 2 bases from J, the junction contained 8 bases not matched to a gene. The CDR3 sequence: CASSSAGTSGRFTDTQYF. CDR3 DNA sequence: TGTGCCAGCAGTTCTGCCGGGACTAGCGGGAGATTCACAGATACGCAGTATTTT.

The genes are TRBV7-2 and TRBJ2-1; a possible D gene is TRBD1 (5 bases). CDR1 is SGHTA and CDR2 is FQGNSA in the germline V gene. The CDR3 covers 14 residues. Trimming took off 4 bases at V and 5 bases at J, with 12 bases between the two ends. For the CDR3, the DNA is TGTGCCAGCAGCTCCTTCCGCAGGGACAATGAGCAGTTCTTC. Protein: CASSSFRRDNEQFF.

This clonotype has a count of ten or more. The CDR3 bases are TGTGCCAGCAGCTTTGCGACGGGAGGGGGAGAGACCCAGTACTTC. Protein: CASSFATGGGETQYF. The chain combines TRBV11-1 with TRBJ2-5; TRBD2 matches 8 bases. Germline CDR1 and CDR2: SGHAT and FQDESV (reference sequence). The CDR3 is 15 amino acids. J lost 4 bases, V lost 3 bases, and 7 bases had no gene match.

In its sample, this clonotype was seen a few times. J is TRBJ2-5 and V is TRBV14, with D possibly being TRBD2 (5 bases). The CDR3 runs to 15 residues. Trimming stripped 1 base from V and 7 bases from J, with 16 bases between. In germline, CDR1 is SGHDN, CDR2 FVKESK. CDR3 DNA sequence: TGTGCCAGCAGCCAAGTGCCCGGACCCCGGGGGACCCAGTACTTC. Its translation: CASSQVPGPRGTQYF. Variable domain in full (rest from reference TRBV14 and TRBJ2-5): EAGVTQFPSHSVIEKGQTVTLRCDPISGHDNLYWYRRVMGKEIKFLLHFVKESKQDESGMPNNRFLAERTGGTYSTLKVQPAELEDSGVYFCASSQVPGPRGTQYFGPGTRLLVL.

This clonotype has at least ten counts. The chain combines TRBV28 with TRBJ1-2; 7 nucleotides align to TRBD1. CDR3 length: 14 amino acids. Losses at the gene ends were 10 bases for V and 8 bases for J; bases not matched to a gene: 16. The germline gives CDR1 MDHEN, CDR2 SYDVKM. The CDR3 here is CAITGEGAVHGYTF. Written as DNA, the CDR3 is TGTGCCATCACGGGGGAGGGGGCGGTCCACGGCTACACCTTC.

This clonotype was found many times. The rearrangement uses TRBV12-3 or TRBV12-4 and TRBJ2-7; D remains unclear. The CDR3 extends over 12 amino acids. The V end was cut by 1 base, the J end by 7 bases, with 8 bases between. This CDR3 reads CASSLGQSEQYF. The CDR3 DNA follows: TGTGCCAGCAGTTTAGGGCAGAGTGAGCAGTACTTC.

V and J are TRBV12-3 or TRBV12-4 and TRBJ2-7, with 12 bases identical to TRBD2. The length of the CDR3 is 18 residues. Trimming cost V 6 bases and J 2 bases; bases outside gene matches: 14. In DNA form, the CDR3 reads TGTGCCAGCAGGGGGGCCTTTCTCGGGACTAGCGGGCCCTACGAGCAGTACTTC. It translates to CASRGAFLGTSGPYEQYF.

This clonotype appeared a few times. The chain couples TRBV4-3 to TRBJ2-7; TRBD1 matches at 8 bases. Losses at the gene ends were 4 bases for V and 0 bases for J; bases not matched to a gene: 14. This CDR3 has 18 residues. From germline, CDR1 is LGHNA and CDR2 YSLEER. The CDR3 loop is CASSLTVGGQGFSYEQYF. DNA for the CDR3: TGCGCCAGCAGCCTTACCGTTGGAGGACAGGGTTTCTCCTACGAGCAGTACTTC.

This clonotype was recorded many times. The chain has TRBV10-3 and TRBJ2-3; TRBD2 aligns across 10 bases. This CDR3 is 16 amino acids long. Germline assignment: CDR1 ENHRY and CDR2 SYGVKD. Trimming took 2 bases from V and 0 from J; bases not matched to a gene: 2. CDR3 protein: CAISELAGASTDTQYF. The CDR3 DNA follows: TGTGCCATCAGTGAGCTAGCGGGAGCTAGCACAGATACGCAGTATTTT.

This clonotype was counted many times. The genes are TRBV29-1 and TRBJ2-3; possibly TRBD1 for D (6 bases). The CDR3 is 13 residues long. Germline CDR1 and CDR2: SQVTM and ANQGSEA. Trimming took off 7 bases at V and 2 bases at J, with 13 bases between the two ends. DNA for the CDR3: TGCAGCGCCCACAGGGTCCCCACAGATACGCAGTATTTT. Its protein is CSAHRVPTDTQYF.

This clonotype has ten or more counts. The chain uses TRBV7-2 and TRBJ2-7; 7 bases agree with TRBD1. Germline V gene data show CDR1 as SGHTA and CDR2 as FQGNSA. V was pared by 1 base and J by 4 bases, with 4 bases of the junction left unmatched. This CDR3 is 14 amino acids long. The CDR3 protein is CASSLGQGEYEQYF. In nucleotides, the CDR3 is TGTGCCAGCAGCTTAGGGCAGGGGGAGTACGAGCAGTACTTC.

This clonotype showed up many times. The chain uses TRBV20-1 and TRBJ2-1; 13 nucleotides agree with TRBD2. V dropped 6 bases and J dropped 4; count of bases not matched to a gene: 9. Germline loops: CDR1 DFQATT, CDR2 SNEGSKA (reference sequence). CDR3 length: 16 residues. The CDR3 DNA sequence: TGCAGTGCCGTGGATAGGACTAGCGGGAGTTACAATGAGCAGTTCTTC. Amino acids: CSAVDRTSGSYNEQFF.

This clonotype came up many times. The chain has TRBV28 and TRBJ2-5; the D call may be TRBD1 or TRBD2 (6 bases each). V was shortened by 5 bases and J by 5 bases, with 15 bases between the two germline ends. The germline V gene encodes CDR1 MDHEN and CDR2 SYDVKM. The CDR3 length is 14 residues. The CDR3 is CASSPQRGAETQYF. CDR3 bases: TGTGCCAGCAGTCCCCAGAGGGGGGCGGAGACCCAGTACTTC.

This chain uses TRBV19 with TRBJ2-3; D may be TRBD2 (5 bases). V dropped 3 bases and J dropped 0 bases, with 13 bases sitting between them. Germline V gene sequence: CDR1 LNHDA, CDR2 SQIVND (reference sequence). The CDR3 length is 16 residues. CDR3 nucleotide sequence: TGTGCCAGTAGTATTGTGGAGGCTCGTAGCACAGATACGCAGTATTTT. It translates to CASSIVEARSTDTQYF.

The chain carries TRBV11-2 and TRBJ2-1; TRBD1 agrees at 10 bases. The CDR3 loop spans 15 amino acids. With V trimmed by 6 bases and J by 8 bases, 10 bases remained unmatched. Germline loops: CDR1 SGHAT, CDR2 FQNNGV. The CDR3 loop is CASSHYRDRGHEQFF. CDR3 sequence (DNA): TGTGCCAGCAGTCACTACCGGGACAGGGGCCATGAGCAGTTCTTC.

This clonotype was seen repeatedly, ten times or more. The chain combines TRBV27 with TRBJ2-7; TRBD2 aligns across 12 bases. This CDR3 contains 19 residues. Germline lookup yields CDR1 MNHEY and CDR2 SMNVEV (reference sequence). V was pared by 5 bases and J by 5 bases, with 19 bases of the junction left unmatched. The CDR3 reads CASSGGRRATSGSSHEQYF. CDR3 DNA sequence: TGTGCCAGCAGTGGAGGGAGACGGGCGACTAGCGGGAGTTCACACGAGCAGTACTTC.

This clonotype was detected only a few times. The J gene is TRBJ2-1, the V gene TRBV5-1, with 8 bases that match TRBD2. V lost 2 bases, J lost 7 bases, and 5 bases stayed unmatched. Germline V gives CDR1 SGHRS, CDR2 YFSETQ. The CDR3 runs 14 residues. The CDR3 spells CASSLREGPNEQFF. In DNA form, the CDR3 reads TGCGCCAGCAGCTTACGGGAGGGCCCAAATGAGCAGTTCTTC. Complete variable domain (other parts from reference TRBV5-1 and TRBJ2-1): KAGVTQTPRYLIKTRGQQVTLSCSPISGHRSVSWYQQTPGQGLQFLFEYFSETQRNKGNFPGRFSGRQFSNSRSEMNVSTLELGDSALYLCASSLREGPNEQFFGPGTRLTVL.

This clonotype was detected a few times. The J gene is TRBJ2-1, the V gene TRBV5-1; tentatively, D is TRBD1 (6 bases). V was pared by 4 bases and J by 5 bases, with 10 bases between. The CDR3 sequence is 13 residues long. Looked up from germline, CDR1 is SGHRS and CDR2 is YFSETQ. CDR3 region: CASSGQGHNEQFF. The CDR3 DNA reads TGCGCCAGCAGCGGCCAGGGGCACAATGAGCAGTTCTTC.

This clonotype was seen many times. The chain joins TRBV2 to TRBJ1-2; D gene ambiguous. CDR1 SNHLY and CDR2 FYNNEI come from the germline V gene. The CDR3 is 12 residues long. V lost 7 bases and J lost 6, with 12 bases in between. For the CDR3, the DNA is TGTGCCAGCAACCCGGTGTCGAATGGCTACACCTTC. Its translation is CASNPVSNGYTF.

This clonotype has at least ten counts. The chain uses TRBV2 and TRBJ1-5; 8 nucleotides align to TRBD1. The CDR3 extends over 14 amino acids. Germline CDR1 and CDR2: SNHLY and FYNNEI. V was clipped by 2 bases and J by 5 bases; unmatched bases: 2. The CDR3 reads CASSENRGDQPQHF. The CDR3 DNA follows: TGTGCCAGCAGTGAAAACAGGGGGGATCAGCCCCAGCATTTT.

This clonotype was counted ten times or more. The chain combines TRBV11-2 with TRBJ1-1; D gene uncertain. Deletions cut 10 bases from V and 4 bases from J, with 7 bases between. In germline, CDR1 is SGHAT, CDR2 FQNNGV. This CDR3 has 10 residues. For the CDR3, the DNA is TGTGCCACCCAGTTCACTGAAGCTTTCTTT. Its protein product is CATQFTEAFF.

This clonotype has a count of ten or more. The chain has TRBV28 and TRBJ1-1; D is uncertain. The CDR3 totals 13 residues. The V gene's germline CDR1 is MDHEN and CDR2 SYDVKM. The ends were cut back, 6 bases at V and 8 bases at J, with 16 bases in the middle. The CDR3 protein is CASRSEERREAFF. In nucleotides, the CDR3 is TGTGCCAGCAGGTCCGAAGAACGGAGAGAAGCTTTCTTT.

V usage is TRBV20-1 and J usage is TRBJ2-3; tentatively, D is TRBD1 (5 bases). The CDR3 length is 14 residues. CDR1 and CDR2 from the germline V gene are DFQATT and SNEGSKA (reference sequence). V was trimmed by 4 bases and J by 0 bases, leaving 11 bases between them. As DNA, the CDR3 is TGCAGTGCTAAGACAGCATATAGCACAGATACGCAGTATTTT. It yields the protein CSAKTAYSTDTQYF.

This clonotype showed up many times. J is TRBJ1-1 and V is TRBV28; 9 nucleotides line up with TRBD1. The germline V gene has CDR1 MDHEN and CDR2 SYDVKM. The V segment lost 6 bases and the J segment 7 bases; nucleotides outside the gene matches: 9. This CDR3 spans 14 amino acids. CDR3 sequence reads: CASSPGQGLIEAFF. The CDR3 bases are TGTGCCAGCAGCCCGGGACAGGGTTTGATTGAAGCTTTCTTT.